These T cell receptor beta chains were read from a single sample in a study of regulatory and conventional T cells in RAG deficiency. Profiling relied on immunoSEQ multiplex PCR, and the TCRdb table lists in-frame clones only, not all of them. The table lists approximately 35,000 clones, about 78% of them singletons. This same sample was also part of a study on regulatory T cells.

The material sequenced was CD4+ effector T cells sorted from blood. All receptors come from a human donor in good health. The CDR3 runs from the conserved cysteine through the conserved F or W. The order of the fields is V gene, clone size, J gene, D gene, CDR3 protein, CDR3 DNA. A D gene is named only where the DNA matches it firmly. Where a row states a size, it is once, few, many or the class of an expanded clone; other rows omit it.

V: TRBV9
size: NA
J: TRBJ2-1
D: NA
CDR3: CASSVDGGREQFF
DNA: TGTGCCAGCAGCGTAGACGGGGGCCGCGAGCAGTTCTTC

V: TRBV7-8
size: NA
J: TRBJ1-5
D: NA
CDR3: CASSLVEDQPQHF
DNA: TGTGCCAGCAGCTTAGTCGAGGACCAGCCCCAGCATTTT

V: TRBV4-2
size: once
J: TRBJ1-5
D: NA
CDR3: CASSQDWVQPQHF
DNA: TGTGCCAGCAGCCAAGATTGGGTTCAGCCCCAGCATTTT

V: TRBV4-1
size: NA
J: TRBJ2-5
D: NA
CDR3: CASSQPGTRGGAQYF
DNA: TGCGCCAGCAGCCAACCCGGTACCCGAGGAGGGGCCCAGTACTTC

V: TRBV10-1
size: few
J: TRBJ2-7
D: NA
CDR3: CASQYYEQYF
DNA: TGCGCCAGCCAGTACTACGAGCAGTACTTC

V: TRBV6-1
size: NA
J: TRBJ2-3
D: NA
CDR3: CASSEARGDTQYF
DNA: TGTGCCAGCAGTGAAGCCCGGGGGGATACGCAGTATTTT

V: TRBV28
size: NA
J: TRBJ2-7
D: TRBD1
CDR3: CASSPGTVMYEQYF
DNA: TGTGCCAGCAGCCCCGGGACAGTAATGTACGAGCAGTACTTC

V: TRBV7-8
size: NA
J: TRBJ2-7
D: TRBD2
CDR3: CASSLFLSLAGGQYEQYF
DNA: TGTGCCAGCAGCTTATTTCTCTCGCTAGCGGGGGGTCAGTACGAGCAGTACTTC

V: TRBV5-5
size: NA
J: TRBJ2-1
D: NA
CDR3: CASSAGPLNEQFF
DNA: TGTGCCAGCAGCGCAGGGCCGCTCAATGAGCAGTTCTTC

V: TRBV7-3
size: NA
J: TRBJ2-3
D: TRBD2
CDR3: CASSLSSGGSTDTQYF
DNA: TGTGCCAGCAGCTTAAGTAGCGGGGGAAGCACAGATACGCAGTATTTT

V: TRBV5-5
size: NA
J: TRBJ1-1
D: TRBD1
CDR3: CASSVNRGQSTEAFF
DNA: TGTGCCAGCAGCGTTAACAGGGGGCAGAGCACTGAAGCTTTCTTT

V: TRBV6-6
size: few
J: TRBJ2-2
D: NA
CDR3: CASSQPPGGGELFF
DNA: TGTGCCAGCAGCCAACCTCCAGGCGGCGGCGAGCTGTTTTTT

V: TRBV15
size: NA
J: TRBJ2-3
D: NA
CDR3: CATSRDTGKADTQYF
DNA: TGTGCCACCAGCAGAGATACGGGGAAGGCAGATACGCAGTATTTT

V: TRBV18
size: NA
J: TRBJ1-1
D: NA
CDR3: CASSPSGDTEAFF
DNA: TGTGCCAGCTCACCAAGTGGGGACACTGAAGCTTTCTTT

V: TRBV15
size: few
J: TRBJ1-6
D: NA
CDR3: CATSREQGYNSPLHF
DNA: TGTGCCACCAGCAGAGAACAGGGCTATAATTCACCCCTCCACTTT

V: TRBV25-1
size: NA
J: TRBJ1-2
D: NA
CDR3: CASSAPGKYGYTF
DNA: TGTGCCAGCAGTGCCCCAGGGAAGTATGGCTACACCTTC

V: TRBV6-1
size: once
J: TRBJ1-4
D: TRBD1
CDR3: CASSERGGTGGEKLFF
DNA: TGTGCCAGCAGTGAACGGGGAGGGACAGGGGGGGAAAAACTGTTTTTT

V: TRBV19
size: NA
J: TRBJ2-3
D: NA
CDR3: CASSIVDKRGTQYF
DNA: TGTGCCAGTAGTATAGTGGACAAAAGGGGAACGCAGTATTTT

V: TRBV4-1
size: NA
J: TRBJ2-7
D: NA
CDR3: CASSHVITGTSYEQYF
DNA: TGCGCCAGCAGCCATGTCATTACAGGAACCTCCTACGAGCAGTACTTC

V: TRBV28
size: NA
J: TRBJ2-1
D: TRBD1
CDR3: CASSYPGQVRGQFF
DNA: TGTGCCAGCAGTTACCCCGGACAGGTGCGCGGTCAGTTCTTC